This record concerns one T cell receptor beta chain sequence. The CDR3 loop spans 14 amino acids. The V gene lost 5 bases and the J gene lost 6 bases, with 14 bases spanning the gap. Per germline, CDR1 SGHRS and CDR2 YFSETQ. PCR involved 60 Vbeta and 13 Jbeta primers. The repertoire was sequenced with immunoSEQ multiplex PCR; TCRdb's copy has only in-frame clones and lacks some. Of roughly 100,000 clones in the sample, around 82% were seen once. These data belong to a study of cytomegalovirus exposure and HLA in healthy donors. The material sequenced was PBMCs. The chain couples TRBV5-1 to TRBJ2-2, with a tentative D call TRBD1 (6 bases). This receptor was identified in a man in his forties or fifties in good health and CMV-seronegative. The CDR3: CASSFEQGPGELFF. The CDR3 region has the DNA TGCGCCAGCAGTTTCGAACAGGGTCCCGGGGAGCTGTTTTTT.